This passage covers 24 T cell receptor beta chains from one sample sequenced in a study of T-cell memory formation after mild COVID-19. Via MiXCR, TCRdb re-called the 5' RACE reads, giving one row per CDR3 protein. The sample consists of 150,000 to 200,000 distinct CDR3 sequences, around 10% of them appearing once. The sample consisted of PBMCs or a T cell subset sorted from them (not recorded which). The receptors were sampled from a man between 18 and 35 years old who had mild COVID-19 (a few samples of this study predate the infection). Cell type and time point are not known.

In this sample, this clonotype turned up many times. The chain combines TRBV5-1 with TRBJ1-6; 7 nucleotides align to TRBD1. Germline V gene sequence: CDR1 SGHRS, CDR2 YFSETQ. This CDR3 has 14 amino acids. The J segment lost 7 bases and the V segment lost 2 bases, leaving 3 bases of the junction unmatched. The CDR3 region has the DNA TGCGCCAGCAGCTTAGGGACAGAAAATTCACCCCTCCACTTT. It encodes CASSLGTENSPLHF.

This clonotype has more than one count but fewer than ten. This chain joins TRBV12-3 or TRBV12-4 and TRBJ1-5; D gene unclear. V was pared by 4 bases and J by 9 bases, with 7 bases between. This CDR3 has 11 residues. The CDR3 loop reads CASSSPRPQHF. CDR3 DNA: TGTGCCAGCAGTTCTCCCCGGCCCCAGCATTTT.

The sample holds a few counts of this clonotype. The chain links TRBV30 to TRBJ2-1; D is perhaps TRBD2 (5 bases). CDR3 length: 11 residues. Germline V gene lookup returns CDR1 GTSNPN and CDR2 SVGIG (reference sequence). With 2 bases removed from V and 6 bases from J, the gap between germline ends came to 5 bases. Written as DNA, the CDR3 is TGTGCCTGGAGTCTAGCCAATGAGCAGTTCTTC. Protein product: CAWSLANEQFF.

The CDR3: CASSLIRTGNTGELFF. In DNA, the CDR3 is TGTGCCAGCAGCTTAATCCGGACAGGGAACACCGGGGAGCTGTTTTTT. The genes are TRBV11-2 and TRBJ2-2, with 7 bases that match TRBD1. CDR1 SGHAT and CDR2 FQNNGV come from the germline V gene. The V gene end was trimmed by 2 bases and the J gene end by 1 base; junction bases not matched to a gene: 4. This CDR3 is built from 16 residues. Based on the CDR3 plus reference TRBV11-2 and TRBJ2-2, the full variable domain is EAGVAQSPRYKIIEKRQSVAFWCNPISGHATLYWYQQILGQGPKLLIQFQNNGVVDDSQLPKDRFSAERLKGVDSTLKIQPAKLEDSAVYLCASSLIRTGNTGELFFGEGSRLTVL.

This sequence joins TRBV28 and TRBJ2-5, with 8 nucleotides matching TRBD2. The length of the CDR3 is 14 residues. Losses at the gene ends were 8 bases for V and 4 bases for J; bases not matched to a gene: 9. Looked up from germline, CDR1 is MDHEN and CDR2 is SYDVKM. The CDR3 sequence is CASETRTSPETQYF. The CDR3, as DNA: TGTGCCAGCGAAACCCGGACTAGCCCAGAGACCCAGTACTTC.

The gene calls are TRBV18 and TRBJ1-1; D is ambiguous. V was pared by 3 bases and J by 7 bases, with 9 bases between. The germline V gene has CDR1 KGHSH and CDR2 LQKENI. This CDR3 spans 12 amino acids. CDR3 in amino acids: CASSPPFSEAFF. For the CDR3, the DNA is TGTGCCAGCTCACCCCCCTTCAGTGAAGCTTTCTTT.

This clonotype turned up a few times. The rearrangement links TRBV28 to TRBJ1-6; D not certain. This CDR3 contains 12 residues. The V and J ends lost 3 bases and 9 bases respectively, with 6 bases between them. Per germline, CDR1 MDHEN and CDR2 SYDVKM. The CDR3 loop reads CASSFQSSPLHF. In DNA form, the CDR3 reads TGTGCCAGCAGTTTCCAGAGTTCACCCCTCCACTTT.

The rearrangement joins TRBV4-3 to TRBJ2-1; 11 nucleotides line up with TRBD2. CDR3 length: 16 residues. Per germline, CDR1 LGHNA and CDR2 YSLEER. Trimming at V came to 1 base and at J to 5 bases, leaving 4 bases not matched to a gene. CDR3 protein: CASSQGLAGGHNEQFF. The CDR3 DNA follows: TGCGCCAGCAGCCAAGGGCTAGCGGGGGGCCACAATGAGCAGTTCTTC.

The chain combines TRBV7-8 with TRBJ2-5; 7 nucleotides agree with TRBD2. Germline V lookup: CDR1 SGHVS, CDR2 FQNEAQ. This CDR3 is 15 amino acids long. The junction had 4 bases not matched to a gene; V was cut back by 1 base and J by 2 bases. As DNA, the CDR3 is TGTGCCAGCAGCTTAGGTGGCGGGGGACAAGAGACCCAGTACTTC. Translating gives CASSLGGGGQETQYF.

This clonotype has at least ten counts. The V gene is TRBV14, the J gene TRBJ2-1; tentative D call: TRBD2 (6 bases). This CDR3 spans 14 amino acids. Trimming pared 8 bases from V and 4 bases from J, leaving 15 bases between. Germline V lookup: CDR1 SGHDN, CDR2 FVKESK. CDR3 DNA sequence: TGTGCCAGCTCCCACGGGGGACCTTACAATGAGCAGTTCTTC. This codes for CASSHGGPYNEQFF. Full variable domain (outside the CDR3, taken from reference TRBV14 and TRBJ2-1): EAGVTQFPSHSVIEKGQTVTLRCDPISGHDNLYWYRRVMGKEIKFLLHFVKESKQDESGMPNNRFLAERTGGTYSTLKVQPAELEDSGVYFCASSHGGPYNEQFFGPGTRLTVL.

The rearrangement joins TRBV28 to TRBJ1-1; no reliable D call. The CDR3 has 14 amino acids. The ends were cut back, 3 bases at V and 1 base at J, with 9 bases in the middle. The germline V gene has CDR1 MDHEN and CDR2 SYDVKM. The CDR3 sequence: CASSLEPRNTEAFF. The CDR3 nucleotides are TGTGCCAGCAGTTTGGAGCCACGGAACACTGAAGCTTTCTTT.

Concerning this clonotype: The junction shows a germline mismatch at one end, possibly a read error. The rearrangement uses TRBV7-2 and TRBJ2-7; D possibly corresponds to TRBD2 (5 bases). Per germline, CDR1 SGHTA and CDR2 FQGNSA. The CDR3 runs to 11 residues. The DNA of the CDR3 is TGTGCCAGCCCCCGTACGGGGTCTGTTGACTTC. Amino acids: CASPRTGSVDF.

This rearrangement joins TRBV7-8 to TRBJ2-7; D not resolved. This CDR3 spans 15 amino acids. Trimming removed 2 bases from V and 0 bases from J, with 11 bases in between. Germline CDR1 reads SGHVS; CDR2 reads FQNEAQ. The CDR3 protein is CASSLYGDHSYEQYF. The CDR3 DNA sequence: TGTGCCAGCAGCTTATACGGTGACCACTCCTACGAGCAGTACTTC. Variable domain in full (rest from reference TRBV7-8 and TRBJ2-7): GAGVSQSPRYKVAKRGQDVALRCDPISGHVSLFWYQQALGQGPEFLTYFQNEAQLDKSGLPSDRFFAERPEGSVSTLKIQRTQQEDSAVYLCASSLYGDHSYEQYFGPGTRLTVT.

The chain combines TRBV2 with TRBJ1-2, with 7 bases matching TRBD1. The CDR3 sequence is 12 residues long. Germline CDR1 is SNHLY and CDR2 is FYNNEI. The junction had 7 bases not matched to a gene; V was cut back by 8 bases and J by 7 bases. The CDR3 is CASAQGDRGYTF. DNA of the CDR3: TGTGCCAGCGCCCAGGGGGACCGTGGCTACACCTTC.

This clonotype occurred a few times. The V call is TRBV2, the J call TRBJ1-2, with TRBD1 as a possible D gene (6 bases). This CDR3 has 12 amino acids. With 6 bases removed from V and 4 bases from J, the gap between germline ends came to 9 bases. Germline assignment: CDR1 SNHLY and CDR2 FYNNEI. CDR3 protein: CASRPGAYGYTF. The CDR3 DNA sequence: TGTGCCAGCAGGCCGGGGGCCTATGGCTACACCTTC.

This clonotype appeared many times. The V call is TRBV12-3 or TRBV12-4, the J call TRBJ2-3, with a possible D match to TRBD1 (6 bases). Trimming removed 3 bases from V and 6 bases from J, with 13 bases in between. The CDR3 contains 14 residues. The CDR3 loop is CASSLGPTGDTQYF. The CDR3 DNA reads TGTGCCAGCAGTTTGGGCCCTACAGGGGATACGCAGTATTTT.

About this clonotype: This likely comes from a read error, as the CDR3 has no conserved phenylalanine or tryptophan at its end. The gene calls are TRBV3-1 and TRBJ2-1; 7 positions agree with TRBD2. CDR1 and CDR2 from the germline V gene are LGHDT and YNNKEL (reference sequence). This CDR3 is built from 14 residues. V shed 7 bases and J 7 bases; nucleotides not matched to a gene: 10. The CDR3 DNA reads TGTGCCAGCACCCAGCGGGGCGCTGGGAATGAGCAGTTCCTC. This encodes CASTQRGAGNEQFL.

The V call is TRBV4-2, the J call TRBJ2-7; D is ambiguous. The CDR3 loop spans 13 amino acids. Germline CDR1 reads LGHNA; CDR2 reads YNFKEQ. V was pared by 4 bases and J by 5 bases, with 12 bases between. The CDR3 reads CASSPQHGDEQYV. The CDR3 DNA sequence: TGTGCCAGCAGCCCCCAGCATGGGGACGAGCAGTACGTC.

The gene calls are TRBV27 and TRBJ2-7; D is unresolved. Deletions cut 1 base from V and 4 bases from J, with 8 bases between. The V gene's germline CDR1 is MNHEY and CDR2 SMNVEV (reference sequence). This CDR3 region has 13 residues. CDR3 nucleotides: TGTGCCAGCAGTTTATACATCGGGTACGAGCAGTACTTC. Translating it yields CASSLYIGYEQYF.

The rearrangement links TRBV29-1 to TRBJ1-1, with D perhaps matching TRBD1 (5 bases). This CDR3 is 14 amino acids long. Trimming stripped 5 bases from V and 4 bases from J, with 17 bases between. Germline loops: CDR1 SQVTM, CDR2 ANQGSEA. CDR3 loop: CSVRGRISGTEAFF. The CDR3 DNA is TGCAGCGTTCGGGGGAGAATATCGGGCACTGAAGCTTTCTTT.

This chain links TRBV20-1 with TRBJ2-5; D is perhaps TRBD1 or TRBD2 (7 bases each). The CDR3 has 13 residues. Germline V gene lookup returns CDR1 DFQATT and CDR2 SNEGSKA (reference sequence). The CDR3 bases are TGCACCGTGGTCAGGGGGGGACAAGAGACCCAGTACTTC. It encodes CTVVRGGQETQYF.

This clonotype was detected only a few times. V gene TRBV2 combines with J gene TRBJ2-3; 10 bases fit TRBD2. This CDR3 is built from 14 residues. Germline CDR1 is SNHLY and CDR2 is FYNNEI. V dropped 5 bases and J dropped 5; count of bases not matched to a gene: 4. The DNA for the CDR3 is TGTGCCAGCAGTCTTGGACTAGCGGAAGATACGCAGTATTTT. It yields the protein CASSLGLAEDTQYF.

This clonotype was counted a few times. V gene TRBV27 combines with J gene TRBJ1-4; 7 bases match TRBD1. This CDR3 comprises 14 residues. CDR1 is MNHEY, CDR2 SMNVEV, per germline (reference sequence). V gave up 3 bases and J gave up 7 bases; unmatched junction bases: 5. This chain's CDR3 is CASSLTGRGEKLFF. CDR3 nucleotide sequence: TGTGCCAGCAGTTTGACAGGGCGGGGTGAAAAACTGTTTTTT.

This clonotype was seen only a few times. The chain is built from TRBV12-3 or TRBV12-4 and TRBJ2-5, with D uncertain. The CDR3 extends over 13 amino acids. The V and J ends lost 5 bases and 5 bases respectively, with 12 bases between them. The CDR3 nucleotides read TGTGCCAGCAGTCACCCGTCCAGGGAGACCCAGTACTTC. Protein sequence: CASSHPSRETQYF.